A single sample is the source of the 8 T cell receptor beta chains below, sequenced in a study of cytomegalovirus exposure and HLA in healthy donors. This PCR relied on a set of 60 Vbeta primers and 13 Jbeta primers. Method: immunoSEQ multiplex PCR; TCRdb's copy keeps in-frame clones and lacks some. The sample records a few hundred thousand clones, roughly 80% being singletons. Sequenced sample: PBMCs. The receptor source for this set is a girl aged 5 to 17 in good health and CMV-seronegative.

The rearrangement links TRBV19 to TRBJ2-1, with 8 bases that match TRBD2. Losses at the gene ends were 4 bases for V and 4 bases for J; bases not matched to a gene: 12. The CDR3 contains 17 residues. Germline V CDR1 and CDR2: LNHDA, SQIVND (reference sequence). This chain's CDR3 is CASSSYASGGLYNEQFF. CDR3 sequence (DNA): TGTGCCAGTAGTAGTTACGCGAGCGGGGGCCTTTACAATGAGCAGTTCTTC.

V gene TRBV7-9 combines with J gene TRBJ2-3; 7 bases line up with TRBD2. V lost 3 bases and J lost 2; bases outside the gene matches: 5. The CDR3 spans 15 residues. Germline V gene lookup returns CDR1 SEHNR and CDR2 FQNEAQ (reference sequence). The CDR3 region has the DNA TGTGCCAGCAGCTTTCTAGCGGTGATCACAGATACGCAGTATTTT. It specifies CASSFLAVITDTQYF.

The chain links TRBV6-4 to TRBJ1-6; unclear D gene. The V gene's germline CDR1 is MRHNA and CDR2 SNTAGT. The CDR3 loop spans 14 amino acids. With 4 bases removed from V and 9 bases from J, the gap between germline ends came to 13 bases. The CDR3 loop reads CASSVAPGISPLHF. In DNA form, the CDR3 reads TGTGCCAGCAGTGTCGCGCCGGGGATTTCACCCCTCCACTTT.

The chain combines TRBV7-2 with TRBJ2-3, with 15 bases fitting TRBD2. The CDR3 extends over 15 amino acids. V gave up 5 bases and J gave up 4 bases; unmatched junction bases: 1. Germline CDR1 SGHTA, CDR2 FQGNSA. The CDR3 coding sequence is TGTGCCAGCAGCGGACTAGCGGGGGGGCCAGATACGCAGTATTTT. It is translated as CASSGLAGGPDTQYF.

The genes are TRBV5-6 and TRBJ2-7; D gene unclear. V was cut by 2 bases and J by 5 bases, with 14 bases left in between. The CDR3 has 14 residues. Germline lookup yields CDR1 SGHDT and CDR2 YYEEEE. In nucleotides, the CDR3 is TGTGCCAGCAGCTTAGCCACGCCGGTGGACGAGCAGTACTTC. Translating gives CASSLATPVDEQYF.

As concerns this clone: Without the conserved terminal phenylalanine or tryptophan, this CDR3 likely stems from a read error. Because the CDR3's place on the DNA is in doubt, the DNA is left out and the CDR3 is given as listed by TCRdb. V gene TRBV28 combines with J gene TRBJ1-1; the table assigns TRBD1, which was not confirmed against the DNA. The CDR3 length is 11 residues, termini included. Germline V lookup: CDR1 MDHEN, CDR2 SYDVKM. The CDR3 sequence: CASSSFSGITC.

The chain joins TRBV7-8 to TRBJ2-1; TRBD1 agrees at 8 bases. Looked up from germline, CDR1 is SGHVS and CDR2 is FQNEAQ. Unmatched junction bases numbered 6, after V lost 4 bases and J lost 7 bases. The length of the CDR3 is 14 residues. In nucleotides, the CDR3 is TGTGCCAGCAGCTCGAGCCAGGGGGCTAATGAGCAGTTCTTC. It specifies CASSSSQGANEQFF. Variable domain in full (rest from reference TRBV7-8 and TRBJ2-1): GAGVSQSPRYKVAKRGQDVALRCDPISGHVSLFWYQQALGQGPEFLTYFQNEAQLDKSGLPSDRFFAERPEGSVSTLKIQRTQQEDSAVYLCASSSSQGANEQFFGPGTRLTVL.

This chain connects TRBV28 to TRBJ2-5; D is undetermined. Germline CDR1 is MDHEN and CDR2 is SYDVKM. V dropped 10 bases and J dropped 3 bases, with 6 bases sitting between them. CDR3 length: 10 residues. The CDR3, as DNA: TGTGCCACCTCCGAAGAGACCCAGTACTTC. Translated: CATSEETQYF.